This T cell receptor (beta chain) is from a study of beta chain features in type 1 diabetes. Looking at the study overall: Patients were similar to healthy donors in age and gender (as well as in cell yields). Broader study findings: Across all four CD4+ subsets, people with type 1 diabetes showed modestly shorter TCRB CDR3s.

Comment on this clone: Its antigen is currently unknown.

CDR3 length: 15 amino acids. V lost 1 base, J lost 4 bases, and 2 bases stayed unmatched. Germline V gives CDR1 SGHVS, CDR2 FQNEAQ. Investigators reverse transcribed all isolated RNA, so they sequenced expressed TCRB transcripts. Here immunoSEQ multiplex PCR was the method, and the copy in TCRdb shows in-frame clones only, minus some. The data contain over 120,000 clones, around 9.3% of them singletons. Each of the CD4+ naive, central memory, regulatory and stem cell-like memory populations was sorted via CD45RO/CCR7/CD25/CD127/CD95/CD27. The sequence came from a man aged 18 to 29 in good health. The J gene is TRBJ2-3, the V gene TRBV7-8; 10 bases align to TRBD2. Sequencing input: naive CD4+ T cells from blood. The CDR3 DNA is TGTGCCAGCAGCTTAGGGCTAGCGGGGGCAGATACGCAGTATTTT. This gives the protein CASSLGLAGADTQYF.